This entry lists 2 T cell receptor beta chains sequenced from one sample in a study of shared T cell receptors in the human thymus (dated by TCRdb to the early 2020s). To prepare the library, the immunoSEQ multiplex PCR assay was applied. The clones in this table, taken by TCRdb from immuneACCESS, are in-frame only. Not every clone is retained; where verified, under half of the shortfall comes from an unresolved V gene, and the cause of the rest is unknown. The sample includes some 640,000 clones, with around 87% observed a single time. The top ten clonotypes cover about 0.0094% of the sample. These records were also assigned to another study, of human thymus T cells.

Material: thymocytes. These receptors came from a boy in the first two years of life with a congenital heart defect. Donor details come from another sample of the same person, matched by shared clones.

This sequence joins TRBV5-4 and TRBJ2-1, with 9 bases lining up with TRBD2. CDR1 SGHNT and CDR2 YYREEE come from the germline V gene (reference sequence). There are 14 residues in the CDR3. V lost 0 bases to trimming and J lost 10 bases; unmatched junction nucleotides: 5. Written as DNA, the CDR3 is TGTGCCAGCAGCTTGGGATCTAGCGGGGAAGAGCAGTTCTTC. This translates into CASSLGSSGEEQFF. The full variable domain, with the rest looked up from reference TRBV5-4 and TRBJ2-1, is ETGVTQSPTHLIKTRGQQVTLRCSSQSGHNTVSWYQQALGQGPQFIFQYYREEENGRGNFPPRFSGLQFPNYSSELNVNALELDDSALYLCASSLGSSGEEQFFGPGTRLTVL.

This chain links TRBV7-6 with TRBJ2-3; 12 bases are shared with TRBD1. Trimming removed 4 bases from V and 3 bases from J; junction bases left unmatched: 11. The CDR3 is made up of 18 amino acids. CDR1 and CDR2 (germline): SGHVS, FNYEAQ. The CDR3 protein is CASSWGPGQGAMTDTQYF. The CDR3 DNA is TGTGCCAGCAGCTGGGGTCCGGGACAGGGGGCGATGACAGATACGCAGTATTTT.